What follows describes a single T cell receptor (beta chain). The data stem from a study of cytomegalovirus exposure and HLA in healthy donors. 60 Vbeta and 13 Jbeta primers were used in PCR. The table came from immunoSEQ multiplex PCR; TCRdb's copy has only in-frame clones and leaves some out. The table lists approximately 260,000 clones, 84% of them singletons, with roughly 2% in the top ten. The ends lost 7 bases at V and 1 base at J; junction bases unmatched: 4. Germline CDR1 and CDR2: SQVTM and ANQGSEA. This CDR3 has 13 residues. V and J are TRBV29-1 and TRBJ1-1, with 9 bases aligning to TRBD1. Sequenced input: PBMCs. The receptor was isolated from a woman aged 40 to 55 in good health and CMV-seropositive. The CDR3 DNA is TGCAGCGGGAGGACAGGGGAGAACACTGAAGCTTTCTTT. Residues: CSGRTGENTEAFF.